The text below deals with one TCR beta chain. This CDR3 has 13 residues. Trimming took off 4 bases at V and 8 bases at J, with 11 bases between the two ends. This sample stems from a study of blood T cell repertoires in COVID-19. Study details: Collection of acute and convalescent COVID-19 samples took place in the United States, Italy and Spain. Sample material is recorded as cDNA or gDNA derived from T cells, B-cell-depleted T cells, or PBMCs.

Per the original methods: Reference gene primer amplification yielded estimated nucleated cell counts. Assay: immunoSEQ multiplex PCR; the TCRdb copy retains only in-frame clones and omits some. Clone size and V and J calls were adopted from that table, with D and trimming inferred from the DNA. The sample has roughly 200,000 clones, about 88% seen once. The TCR comes from a man between 65 and 80 years old with acute or convalescent COVID-19. The chain has TRBV12-3 or TRBV12-4 and TRBJ1-4; maybe TRBD1 (5 bases). Specimen: peripheral blood. The CDR3 loop reads CASSSGSVEKLFF. The CDR3 nucleotides are TGTGCCAGCAGTTCAGGGTCCGTCGAAAAACTGTTTTTT.